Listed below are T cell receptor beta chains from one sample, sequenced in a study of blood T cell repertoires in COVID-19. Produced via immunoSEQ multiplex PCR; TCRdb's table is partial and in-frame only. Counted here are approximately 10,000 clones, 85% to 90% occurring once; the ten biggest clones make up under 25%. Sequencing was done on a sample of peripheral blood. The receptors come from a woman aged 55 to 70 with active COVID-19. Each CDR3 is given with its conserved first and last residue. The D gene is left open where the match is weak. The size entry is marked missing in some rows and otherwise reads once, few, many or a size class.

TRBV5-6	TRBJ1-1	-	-	TGTGCCAGCAGCTTGTATAGAAAGAACACTGAAGCTTTCTTT	CASSLYRKNTEAFF
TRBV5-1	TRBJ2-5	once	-	TGCGCCAGCAGCCTCACCGGGGGTAGACAAGAGACCCAGTACTTC	CASSLTGGRQETQYF
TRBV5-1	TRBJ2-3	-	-	TGCGCCAGCAGCTTGGCCAGGGGCAGTCTCACAGATACGCAGTATTTT	CASSLARGSLTDTQYF
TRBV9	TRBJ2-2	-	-	TGTGCCAGCAGCGTAGGGGGAGGCGGAGCGAATACCGGGGAGCTGTTTTTT	CASSVGGGGANTGELFF
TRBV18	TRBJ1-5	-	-	TGTGCCAGCTCACCCCCGGGAGGCGGTAATCAGCCCCAGCATTTT	CASSPPGGGNQPQHF
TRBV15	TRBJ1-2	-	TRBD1	TGTGCCACAGATCCGGGACAGGGCCCCCTGGGGGATGGCTACACCTTC	CATDPGQGPLGDGYTF
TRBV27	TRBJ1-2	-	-	TGTGCCAGCAGTTTATTGGCACAAGCTAACTATGGCTACACCTTC	CASSLLAQANYGYTF
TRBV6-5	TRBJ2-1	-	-	TGTGCCAGCAGTTACGTGTGGGGGGTGATGTATGAGCAGTTCTTC	CASSYVWGVMYEQFF
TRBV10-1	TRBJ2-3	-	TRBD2	TGCGCCAGCAGTGATTCGGGGGAGGGCAGAGATACGCAGTATTTT	CASSDSGEGRDTQYF
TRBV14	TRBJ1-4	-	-	TGTGCCAGCAGTCCCGGACGGGGTAATGAAAAACTGTTTTTT	CASSPGRGNEKLFF
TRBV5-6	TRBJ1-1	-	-	TGTGCCAGCAGCTTGGTGCAGGGCAGCCCTGAAGCTTTCTTT	CASSLVQGSPEAFF
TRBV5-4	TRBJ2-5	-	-	TGTGCCAGCAGCCAACGCCTGAGGGAGACCCAGTACTTC	CASSQRLRETQYF
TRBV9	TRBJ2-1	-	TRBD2	TGTGCCAGCAGCGTAGCCCCGCGGGGGGGAAACAATGAGCAGTTCTTC	CASSVAPRGGNNEQFF
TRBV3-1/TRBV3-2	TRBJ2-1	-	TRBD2	TGTGCCAGCAGCCCTAGCGGGGGGATCAATGAGCAGTTCTTC	CASSPSGGINEQFF
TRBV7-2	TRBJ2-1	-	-	TGTGCCAGCAGCTTAGCGCTGGGACATGGTTACAATGAGCAGTTCTTC	CASSLALGHGYNEQFF
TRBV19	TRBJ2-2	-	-	TGTGCCAGTAGTCCCCTCACAGGGACCACCGGGGAGCTGTTTTTT	CASSPLTGTTGELFF
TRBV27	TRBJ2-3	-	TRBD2	TGTGCCAGCAGCCCTCCTGGGGCGGGAGCTTCAGATACGCAGTATTTT	CASSPPGAGASDTQYF